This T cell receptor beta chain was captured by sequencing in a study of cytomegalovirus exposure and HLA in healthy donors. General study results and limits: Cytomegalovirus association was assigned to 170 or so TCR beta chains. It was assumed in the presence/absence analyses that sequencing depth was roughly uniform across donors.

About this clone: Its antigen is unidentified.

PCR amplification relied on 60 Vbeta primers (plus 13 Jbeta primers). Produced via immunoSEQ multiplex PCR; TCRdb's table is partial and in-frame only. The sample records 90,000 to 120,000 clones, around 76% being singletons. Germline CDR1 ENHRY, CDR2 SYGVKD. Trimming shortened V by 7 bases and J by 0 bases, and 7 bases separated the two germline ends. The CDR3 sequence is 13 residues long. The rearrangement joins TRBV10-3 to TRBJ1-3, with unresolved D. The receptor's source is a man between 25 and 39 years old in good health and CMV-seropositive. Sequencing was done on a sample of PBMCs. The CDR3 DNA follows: TGTGCCATCACCCGGGACTCTGGAAACACCATATATTTT. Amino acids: CAITRDSGNTIYF.